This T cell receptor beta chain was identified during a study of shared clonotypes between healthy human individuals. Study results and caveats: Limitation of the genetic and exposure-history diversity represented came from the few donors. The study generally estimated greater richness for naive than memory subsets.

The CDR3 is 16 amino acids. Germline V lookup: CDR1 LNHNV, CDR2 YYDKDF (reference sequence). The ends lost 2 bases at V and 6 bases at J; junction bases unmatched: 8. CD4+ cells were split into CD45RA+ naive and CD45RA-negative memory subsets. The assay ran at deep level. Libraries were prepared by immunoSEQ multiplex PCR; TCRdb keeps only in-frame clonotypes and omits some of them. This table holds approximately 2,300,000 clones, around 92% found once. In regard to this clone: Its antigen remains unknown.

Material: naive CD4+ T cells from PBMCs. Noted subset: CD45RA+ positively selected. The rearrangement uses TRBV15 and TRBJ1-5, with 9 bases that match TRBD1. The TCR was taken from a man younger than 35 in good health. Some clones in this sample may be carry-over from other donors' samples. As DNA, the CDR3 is TGTGCCACCAGCAGACAAACAGGGGGCGGGGGTCAGCCCCAGCATTTT. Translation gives CATSRQTGGGGQPQHF.